The clone carrying this T cell receptor (beta chain) came up once. Between the trimmed V and J ends, which lost 3 bases and 1 base, there was a span of 10 bases. The CDR3 has 14 amino acids. Looked up from germline, CDR1 is KGHSH and CDR2 is LQKENI. Use of 60 Vbeta and 13 Jbeta primers characterized the PCR. Only in-frame clones appear in the TCRdb table, and some are missing; sequencing was by immunoSEQ multiplex PCR. In the table there are over 200,000 clones, under 90% of which are singletons. This record comes from a study of cytomegalovirus exposure and HLA in healthy donors. This chain uses TRBV18 with TRBJ2-7; no clear D. Sequenced material: PBMCs. The TCR sequence derives from a human donor in good health. CDR3 protein: CASSPQWQSYEQYF. The CDR3 DNA reads as TGTGCCAGCTCACCCCAGTGGCAGTCCTACGAGCAGTACTTC.